Each of the 31 T cell receptor beta chains below was sequenced from the same sample in a study of blood T cell repertoires in COVID-19. The repertoire was sequenced with immunoSEQ multiplex PCR; TCRdb's copy has only in-frame clones and lacks some. The top ten clones hold more than 3% of a sample with about 180,000 clones, 70% to 90% of them seen once. Sequenced: peripheral blood. These receptors originate from a man in his sixties with acute or convalescent COVID-19.

The CDR3 region has the DNA TGTGCCAGCAGTGTCAGTCTAGCGTACTCCTACGAGCAGTACTTC. This translates into CASSVSLAYSYEQYF. The rearrangement uses TRBV2 and TRBJ2-7; tentative D call: TRBD2 (6 bases). The CDR3 has 15 residues. The germline CDR1 and CDR2 sequences are SNHLY and FYNNEI. Trimming removed 4 bases from V and 0 bases from J, with 13 bases in between.

The CDR3 nucleotides read TGCGCCAGCAGCCAATACAGGGGTCTCAATCAGCCCCAGCATTTT. This translates into CASSQYRGLNQPQHF. The chain recombines TRBV4-3 with TRBJ1-5, with 7 bases identical to TRBD1. V lost 2 bases to trimming and J lost 3 bases; unmatched junction nucleotides: 4. The CDR3 sequence is 15 residues long. The germline V gene encodes CDR1 LGHNA and CDR2 YSLEER.

The chain couples TRBV7-9 to TRBJ1-6; no firm D call. CDR3 length: 13 residues. The germline V gene encodes CDR1 SEHNR and CDR2 FQNEAQ (reference sequence). V was clipped by 5 bases and J by 7 bases, with 9 bases between them. The CDR3 sequence: CASSRDGNSPLHF. The CDR3 bases are TGTGCCAGCAGCAGAGACGGGAATTCACCCCTCCACTTT.

The chain links TRBV6-2 or TRBV6-3 to TRBJ1-3; TRBD1 aligns across 11 bases. J was trimmed by 2 bases and V by 0 bases; bases with no gene match: 0. Germline V gene lookup returns CDR1 MNHEY and CDR2 SVGEGT. This CDR3 is 16 amino acids long. Here the CDR3 reads CASSYSGQGAGNTIYF. Written as DNA, the CDR3 is TGTGCCAGCAGTTACTCGGGACAGGGGGCTGGAAACACCATATATTTT.

The rearrangement links TRBV7-2 to TRBJ2-7; 10 bases line up with TRBD1. CDR1 and CDR2 from the germline V gene are SGHTA and FQGNSA. With 3 bases clipped from V and 0 bases from J, the junction kept 5 bases outside the gene matches. CDR3 length equals 16 residues. The CDR3 protein is CASSFLTGGFSYEQYF. CDR3 in DNA: TGTGCCAGCAGCTTTCTGACAGGGGGCTTCTCCTACGAGCAGTACTTC.

The rearrangement links TRBV30 to TRBJ1-1, with D possibly TRBD1 on 5 matching bases. V shed 2 bases and J shed 1 base, with 11 bases lying between them. This CDR3 has 14 amino acids. CDR1 GTSNPN and CDR2 SVGIG come from the germline V gene (reference sequence). As DNA, the CDR3 is TGTGCCTGGAGTCTAACCACAGGGAACACTGAAGCTTTCTTT. Protein: CAWSLTTGNTEAFF. Variable domain in full (rest from reference TRBV30 and TRBJ1-1): SQTIHQWPATLVQPVGSPLSLECTVEGTSNPNLYWYRQAAGRGLQLLFYSVGIGQISSEVPQNLSASRPQDRQFILSSKKLLLSDSGFYLCAWSLTTGNTEAFFGQGTRLTVV.

The chain uses TRBV24-1 and TRBJ2-7; TRBD2 matches at 8 bases. The germline V gene has CDR1 KGHDR and CDR2 SFDVKD. With V trimmed by 3 bases and J by 2 bases, 5 bases remained unmatched. CDR3 length: 15 residues. The CDR3 nucleotides are TGTGCCACCAGTGATGCCGCAGCGGGAGCCTACGAGCAGTACTTC. Translation: CATSDAAAGAYEQYF.

V and J are TRBV29-1 and TRBJ1-2, with D possibly being TRBD1 (5 bases). Trimming left V 8 bases short and J 3 bases short, with 16 bases between. The CDR3 is made up of 13 amino acids. Germline assignment: CDR1 SQVTM and CDR2 ANQGSEA. For the CDR3, the DNA is TGCAGCTCCCGGGGAGGGGACCACTATGGCTACACCTTC. Its protein is CSSRGGDHYGYTF.

The V gene is TRBV7-8, the J gene TRBJ2-7, with TRBD2 identical over 9 bases. V lost 4 bases, J lost 6 bases, and 7 bases stayed unmatched. This CDR3 region has 14 residues. Germline CDR1 reads SGHVS; CDR2 reads FQNEAQ. The CDR3 DNA is TGTGCCAGCAGCTCGAGTGCTAGCGGGACCGAGCAGTACTTC. Encoded protein: CASSSSASGTEQYF. Combining the CDR3 with reference TRBV7-8 and TRBJ2-7 gives the whole variable domain GAGVSQSPRYKVAKRGQDVALRCDPISGHVSLFWYQQALGQGPEFLTYFQNEAQLDKSGLPSDRFFAERPEGSVSTLKIQRTQQEDSAVYLCASSSSASGTEQYFGPGTRLTVT.

The chain carries TRBV24-1 and TRBJ2-2; weak D call: TRBD1 (7 bases). The germline gives CDR1 KGHDR, CDR2 SFDVKD. V gave up 4 bases and J gave up 2 bases, with 16 bases separating them. This CDR3 has 17 residues. CDR3 nucleotides: TGTGCCACCAGTGACAGGGGGGTCACTAGTAACACCGGGGAGCTGTTTTTT. Residues: CATSDRGVTSNTGELFF.

This chain uses TRBV13 with TRBJ2-5, with 10 bases that match TRBD2. Germline V gene lookup returns CDR1 PRHDT and CDR2 FYEKMQ (reference sequence). The CDR3 covers 15 residues. J was trimmed by 4 bases and V by 2 bases; bases with no gene match: 4. The CDR3 sequence: CASSLRTSGRETQYF. The CDR3 DNA is TGTGCCAGCAGCTTACGGACTAGCGGTCGAGAGACCCAGTACTTC.

The chain carries TRBV7-3 and TRBJ2-1; 12 nucleotides match TRBD2. The V gene end was trimmed by 2 bases and the J gene end by 9 bases; junction bases not matched to a gene: 5. The CDR3 runs to 15 residues. CDR1 is SGHTA and CDR2 is FQGTGA in the germline V gene. CDR3 region: CASSLLAGGLSEQFF. DNA of the CDR3: TGTGCCAGCAGCTTACTAGCGGGAGGGCTTAGTGAGCAGTTCTTC. Combining the CDR3 with reference TRBV7-3 and TRBJ2-1 gives the whole variable domain GAGVSQTPSNKVTEKGKYVELRCDPISGHTALYWYRQSLGQGPEFLIYFQGTGAADDSGLPNDRFFAVRPEGSVSTLKIQRTERGDSAVYLCASSLLAGGLSEQFFGPGTRLTVL.

This clone was counted a single time. This sequence joins TRBV7-2 and TRBJ2-2; D is unresolved. Germline lookup yields CDR1 SGHTA and CDR2 FQGNSA. The CDR3 extends over 14 amino acids. Deletions cut 2 bases from V and 7 bases from J, with 11 bases between. The CDR3 sequence is CASSLTPGFGELFF. DNA of the CDR3: TGTGCCAGCAGCTTAACTCCAGGTTTCGGGGAGCTGTTTTTT.

This sequence joins TRBV6-1 and TRBJ2-7; 11 bases are shared with TRBD2. The germline V gene has CDR1 MNHNS and CDR2 SASEGT. The length of the CDR3 is 16 residues. Trimming cost V 4 bases and J 3 bases; bases outside gene matches: 8. This CDR3 is CASSVTGTSGNYEQYF. In DNA, the CDR3 is TGTGCCAGCAGTGTGACCGGGACTAGCGGCAACTACGAGCAGTACTTC.

J is TRBJ2-7 and V is TRBV6-6; no firm D call. The CDR3 runs to 15 residues. V was clipped by 0 bases and J by 3 bases, with 12 bases between them. Germline assignment: CDR1 MNHNY and CDR2 SVGAGI (reference sequence). CDR3 sequence reads: CASSYSNPPGYEQYF. CDR3 sequence (DNA): TGTGCCAGCAGTTACTCGAATCCTCCAGGCTACGAGCAGTACTTC.

The V gene is TRBV5-1, the J gene TRBJ2-7; TRBD1 agrees at 7 bases. The CDR3 contains 13 residues. Germline CDR1 SGHRS, CDR2 YFSETQ. V lost 4 bases, J lost 4 bases, and 5 bases stayed unmatched. The CDR3 DNA sequence: TGCGCCAGCAGCCCAGACAGGGTTTACGAGCAGTACTTC. Translation gives CASSPDRVYEQYF. Full variable domain (outside the CDR3, taken from reference TRBV5-1 and TRBJ2-7): KAGVTQTPRYLIKTRGQQVTLSCSPISGHRSVSWYQQTPGQGLQFLFEYFSETQRNKGNFPGRFSGRQFSNSRSEMNVSTLELGDSALYLCASSPDRVYEQYFGPGTRLTVT.

The chain has TRBV19 and TRBJ2-7, with TRBD2 as a possible D gene (6 bases). There are 13 residues in the CDR3. The V and J ends lost 7 bases and 0 bases respectively, with 10 bases between them. Per germline, CDR1 LNHDA and CDR2 SQIVND (reference sequence). In DNA form, the CDR3 reads TGTGCCAGTAAGAACGGGGGCTCCTACGAGCAGTACTTC. Translated, it gives CASKNGGSYEQYF.

The V call is TRBV7-9, the J call TRBJ2-3, with D unclear. Germline-derived CDR1 and CDR2 are SEHNR and FQNEAQ (reference sequence). The V end lost 0 bases, the J end lost 6 bases, and 7 bases lay between the germline ends. This CDR3 region has 13 residues. The CDR3 loop is CASSLAPIDTQYF. In DNA, the CDR3 is TGTGCCAGCAGCTTAGCGCCTATCGATACGCAGTATTTT.

This clone is a singleton in its sample. This chain joins TRBV6-5 and TRBJ2-7; D is possibly TRBD1 (6 bases). CDR3 length: 16 amino acids. The germline V and J ends were trimmed by 2 bases and 3 bases, with 17 bases remaining between them. Germline CDR1 MNHEY, CDR2 SVGAGI. In DNA form, the CDR3 reads TGTGCCAGCAGTTACCTCCGGGACACGCTATACTACGAGCAGTACTTC. Its translation is CASSYLRDTLYYEQYF.

The chain links TRBV3-1 (or the pseudogene TRBV3-2) to TRBJ2-2; possible D gene TRBD2, 5 bases. The CDR3 sequence is 15 residues long. The ends were cut back, 4 bases at V and 6 bases at J, with 15 bases in the middle. Germline CDR1 LGHDT, CDR2 YNNKEL (reference sequence). The CDR3 DNA sequence: TGTGCCAGCAGCCCCCCTGCAGCGGCAGCCGGGGAGCTGTTTTTT. Encoded protein: CASSPPAAAAGELFF.

A few counts support this clone. The chain couples TRBV24-1 to TRBJ2-1; 7 bases map to TRBD2. Germline assignment: CDR1 KGHDR and CDR2 SFDVKD. The junction had 4 bases not matched to a gene; V was cut back by 4 bases and J by 8 bases. This CDR3 has 13 amino acids. The CDR3 protein is CATSEGGSYEQFF. CDR3 in DNA: TGTGCCACCAGTGAGGGCGGGAGCTATGAGCAGTTCTTC.

The V call is TRBV5-1, the J call TRBJ2-5; 9 bases agree with TRBD1. This CDR3 contains 17 residues. Germline values: CDR1 SGHRS, CDR2 YFSETQ. V dropped 3 bases and J dropped 1; count of bases not matched to a gene: 10. CDR3 bases: TGCGCCAGCAGCTACCGACCCACAGGGGGCATCCAAGAGACCCAGTACTTC. Protein product: CASSYRPTGGIQETQYF.

The V gene is TRBV5-8, the J gene TRBJ2-6; D gene ambiguous. Trimming left V 4 bases short and J 0 bases short, with 5 bases between. Per the germline V gene, CDR1 is SGHTS and CDR2 is YDEGEE. This CDR3 region has 14 residues. CDR3 DNA: TGTGCCAGCAGCCCCCGCTCTGGGGCCAACGTCCTGACTTTC. It is translated as CASSPRSGANVLTF.

This clone was found once. The genes are TRBV2 and TRBJ2-7; D possibly corresponds to TRBD1 (5 bases). The CDR3 covers 14 residues. Trimming cost V 4 bases and J 6 bases, with 16 bases left between them. Germline CDR1 SNHLY, CDR2 FYNNEI. The CDR3 loop is CASSALRDPVEQYF. The CDR3 coding sequence is TGTGCCAGCAGTGCTCTCAGGGATCCCGTCGAGCAGTACTTC.

This chain links TRBV5-4 with TRBJ2-7, with D possibly matching TRBD2 (5 bases). Germline loops: CDR1 SGHNT, CDR2 YYREEE (reference sequence). The CDR3 is 15 residues long. Trimming shortened V by 4 bases and J by 2 bases, and 16 bases separated the two germline ends. CDR3 residues: CASSPPGIKAYEQYF. Written as DNA, the CDR3 is TGTGCCAGCAGCCCGCCGGGGATTAAAGCCTACGAGCAGTACTTC.

V is TRBV3-1 (or the pseudogene TRBV3-2) and J is TRBJ2-7; 8 bases map to TRBD2. The germline CDR1 and CDR2 sequences are LGHDT and YNNKEL (reference sequence). V trimming: 1 base; J trimming: 6 bases; junction bases outside the gene matches: 11. This CDR3 comprises 16 residues. CDR3 protein: CASSQGTGGSAGEQYF. The DNA for the CDR3 is TGTGCCAGCAGCCAAGGCACGGGAGGGTCTGCAGGCGAGCAGTACTTC.

The CDR3 coding sequence is TGTGCCAGTAGTATAGACCGGGGATCCGGGGAGCTGTTTTTT. Encoded protein: CASSIDRGSGELFF. V gene TRBV19 combines with J gene TRBJ2-2; tentative D call: TRBD2 (5 bases). Germline-derived CDR1 and CDR2 are LNHDA and SQIVND (reference sequence). The CDR3 runs to 14 residues. Trimming left V 0 bases short and J 6 bases short, with 8 bases between. Variable domain in full (rest from reference TRBV19 and TRBJ2-2): DGGITQSPKYLFRKEGQNVTLSCEQNLNHDAMYWYRQDPGQGLRLIYYSQIVNDFQKGDIAEGYSVSREKKESFPLTVTSAQKNPTAFYLCASSIDRGSGELFFGEGSRLTVL.

This clone was picked up one time. CDR3 protein: CASGQGQGVNSPLHF. CDR3 nucleotides: TGTGCTAGTGGCCAGGGACAGGGGGTTAATTCACCCCTCCACTTT. This chain connects TRBV12-5 to TRBJ1-6, with TRBD1 matching over 11 bases. With V trimmed by 6 bases and J by 6 bases, 4 bases remained unmatched. Germline values: CDR1 LGHNT, CDR2 FRNRAP. This CDR3 is 15 amino acids long.

CDR3 bases: TGCGCCAGCAGCAAAGGGGGACCCGGAGTATACAATGAGCAGTTCTTC. Amino acids: CASSKGGPGVYNEQFF. The chain links TRBV5-1 to TRBJ2-1, with D possibly TRBD1 on 6 matching bases. This CDR3 region has 16 residues. The V and J ends lost 4 bases and 4 bases respectively, with 18 bases between them. Germline V gives CDR1 SGHRS, CDR2 YFSETQ. Based on the CDR3 plus reference TRBV5-1 and TRBJ2-1, the full variable domain is KAGVTQTPRYLIKTRGQQVTLSCSPISGHRSVSWYQQTPGQGLQFLFEYFSETQRNKGNFPGRFSGRQFSNSRSEMNVSTLELGDSALYLCASSKGGPGVYNEQFFGPGTRLTVL.

The chain couples TRBV28 to TRBJ2-4; 7 bases line up with TRBD1. The CDR3 spans 14 residues. Germline CDR1 reads MDHEN; CDR2 reads SYDVKM. V shed 3 bases, J shed 4 bases, and the junction held 3 bases outside the gene matches. The CDR3 loop is CASSFLQGKNIQYF. The CDR3, as DNA: TGTGCCAGCAGTTTTCTACAGGGGAAAAACATTCAGTACTTC.

The genes are TRBV4-1 and TRBJ1-4; no reliable D call. V was pared by 5 bases and J by 3 bases, with 7 bases between. Germline values: CDR1 MGHRA, CDR2 YSYEKL. CDR3 length equals 13 residues. The CDR3 here is CASSLTPNEKLFF. The CDR3 nucleotides read TGCGCCAGCAGCTTGACACCTAATGAAAAACTGTTTTTT.